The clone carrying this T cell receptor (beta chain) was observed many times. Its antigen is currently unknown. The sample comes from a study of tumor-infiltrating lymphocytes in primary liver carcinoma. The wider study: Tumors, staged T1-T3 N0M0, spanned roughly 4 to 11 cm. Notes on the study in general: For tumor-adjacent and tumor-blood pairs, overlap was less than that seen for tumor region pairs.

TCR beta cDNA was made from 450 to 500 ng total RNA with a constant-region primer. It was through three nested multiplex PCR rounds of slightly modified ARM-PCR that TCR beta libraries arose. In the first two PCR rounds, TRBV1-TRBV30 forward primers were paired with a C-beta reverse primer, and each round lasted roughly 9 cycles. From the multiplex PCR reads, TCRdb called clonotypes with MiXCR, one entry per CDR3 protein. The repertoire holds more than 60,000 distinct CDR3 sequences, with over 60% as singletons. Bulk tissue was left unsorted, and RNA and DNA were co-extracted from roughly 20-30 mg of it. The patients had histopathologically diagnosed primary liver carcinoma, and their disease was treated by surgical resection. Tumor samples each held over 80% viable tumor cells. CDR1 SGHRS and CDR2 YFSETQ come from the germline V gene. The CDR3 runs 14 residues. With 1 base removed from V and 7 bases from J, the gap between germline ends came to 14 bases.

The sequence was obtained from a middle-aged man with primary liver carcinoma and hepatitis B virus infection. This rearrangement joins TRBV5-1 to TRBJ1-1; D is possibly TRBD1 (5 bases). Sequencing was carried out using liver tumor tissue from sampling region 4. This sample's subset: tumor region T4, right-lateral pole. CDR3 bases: TGCGCCAGCAGCTTGCTTTGGGACTCAATTGAAGCTTTCTTT. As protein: CASSLLWDSIEAFF.